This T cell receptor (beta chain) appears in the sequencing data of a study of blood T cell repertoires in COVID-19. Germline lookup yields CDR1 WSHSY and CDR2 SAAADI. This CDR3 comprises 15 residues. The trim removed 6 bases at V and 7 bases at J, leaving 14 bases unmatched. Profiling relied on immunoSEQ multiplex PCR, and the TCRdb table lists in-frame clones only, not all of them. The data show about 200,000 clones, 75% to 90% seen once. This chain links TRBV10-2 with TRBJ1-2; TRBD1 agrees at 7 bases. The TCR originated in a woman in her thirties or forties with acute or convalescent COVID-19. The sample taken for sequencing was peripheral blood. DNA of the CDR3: TGCGCCAGCAGCGAGCCGGGCCAGGGGGGCGTTGGCTACACCTTC. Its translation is CASSEPGQGGVGYTF.